A single sample is the source of the 25 T cell receptor beta chains below, sequenced in a study of T cell responses to AZD1222 COVID-19 vaccine. TCRdb keeps only in-frame clones here, not all; method: immunoSEQ multiplex PCR. Of about 100,000 clones detected, around 90% appear once; the ten largest clones hold 1.5% to 2%. Sequencing used peripheral blood, obtained on day 0 of AZD1222 vaccination. The receptors originated from an adult in good health.

The chain links TRBV2 to TRBJ1-1; D is ambiguous. This CDR3 spans 12 amino acids. Germline CDR1 reads SNHLY; CDR2 reads FYNNEI. Trimming took off 8 bases at V and 1 base at J, with 8 bases between the two ends. CDR3 amino acids: CASLRENTEAFF. In DNA form, the CDR3 reads TGTGCCAGCTTAAGAGAGAACACTGAAGCTTTCTTT.

J is TRBJ2-1 and V is TRBV7-9; maybe TRBD2 (6 bases). The V gene lost 1 base and the J gene lost 3 bases, with 13 bases spanning the gap. The CDR3 has 16 amino acids. Germline V lookup: CDR1 SEHNR, CDR2 FQNEAQ (reference sequence). CDR3 DNA: TGTGCCAGCAGCTTAGTGTTGGGGGAGGACTACAATGAGCAGTTCTTC. Translating it yields CASSLVLGEDYNEQFF.

V and J are TRBV7-5 and TRBJ1-1. TRBV7-5 is described as a pseudogene. The CDR3 is made up of 14 amino acids. The CDR3 DNA is TGTGCCAGAAGCTTAGATAGGGAATCGTCTGAAGCTTTCTTT. Translating gives CARSLDRESSEAFF.

This clone occurred once. CDR3 DNA: TGTGCCAGCAGCCAAGGCCCCCTAAGTGTCGGAAAGGGAGAGTACACCGGGGAGCTGTTTTTT. Protein: CASSQGPLSVGKGEYTGELFF. V usage is TRBV3-1 (or the pseudogene TRBV3-2) and J usage is TRBJ2-2; possible D gene TRBD2, 5 bases. In germline, CDR1 is LGHDT, CDR2 YNNKEL (reference sequence). The CDR3 runs 21 residues. V was clipped by 1 base and J by 3 bases, with 27 bases between them.

This clone occurred once. The J gene is TRBJ2-1, the V gene TRBV27, with 9 bases matching TRBD1. J was trimmed by 2 bases and V by 8 bases; bases with no gene match: 7. Germline V lookup: CDR1 MNHEY, CDR2 SMNVEV (reference sequence). There are 15 residues in the CDR3. CDR3 nucleotides: TGTGCCAGCGGACGGGGGGACAGGGCCTACAATGAGCAGTTCTTC. It specifies CASGRGDRAYNEQFF.

The rearrangement links TRBV29-1 to TRBJ1-6; D might be TRBD1 (6 bases). Germline CDR1 is SQVTM and CDR2 is ANQGSEA. Trimming shortened V by 4 bases and J by 6 bases, and 10 bases separated the two germline ends. The CDR3 totals 13 residues. CDR3 loop: CSVVSGVNSPLHF. As DNA, the CDR3 is TGCAGCGTTGTATCAGGGGTTAATTCACCCCTCCACTTT.

The chain couples TRBV28 to TRBJ1-1; 7 bases are a match to TRBD1. Germline V gene sequence: CDR1 MDHEN, CDR2 SYDVKM. The CDR3 sequence is 16 residues long. J gave up 0 bases and V 7 bases, and 11 bases lay outside the gene matches. The CDR3 loop is CASTVRGGRLNTEAFF. The CDR3 nucleotides read TGTGCCAGCACCGTGAGAGGGGGCCGGTTGAACACTGAAGCTTTCTTT.

The chain joins TRBV27 to TRBJ2-7; TRBD2 aligns across 11 bases. There are 15 residues in the CDR3. V was pared by 5 bases and J by 2 bases, with 5 bases of the junction left unmatched. The germline V gene has CDR1 MNHEY and CDR2 SMNVEV (reference sequence). The chain's CDR3 is CASSPTSGTAYEQYF. In DNA form, the CDR3 reads TGTGCCAGCAGTCCGACTAGCGGGACCGCCTACGAGCAGTACTTC.

The V call is TRBV28, the J call TRBJ2-2; D not resolved. V was shortened by 6 bases and J by 4 bases, with 12 bases between the two germline ends. The CDR3 covers 14 residues. Germline V gene sequence: CDR1 MDHEN, CDR2 SYDVKM. The CDR3 DNA reads as TGTGCCAGCAGGGCTAGTTTGGGCACCGGGGAGCTGTTTTTT. It yields the protein CASRASLGTGELFF. The full variable domain, rest sourced from reference TRBV28 and TRBJ2-2, is DVKVTQSSRYLVKRTGEKVFLECVQDMDHENMFWYRQDPGLGLRLIYFSYDVKMKEKGDIPEGYSVSREKKERFSLILESASTNQTSMYLCASRASLGTGELFFGEGSRLTVL.

The J gene is TRBJ2-3, the V gene TRBV5-1, with 7 bases lining up with TRBD1. V lost 2 bases to trimming and J lost 1 base; unmatched junction nucleotides: 7. Germline-derived CDR1 and CDR2 are SGHRS and YFSETQ. The CDR3 runs 16 residues. As DNA, the CDR3 is TGCGCCAGCAGCTTTTTACGGGACAGAGGCACAGATACGCAGTATTTT. The encoded protein is CASSFLRDRGTDTQYF.

This clone was detected only once. This chain links TRBV24-1 with TRBJ1-2; 7 nucleotides agree with TRBD1. Trimming removed 4 bases from V and 7 bases from J; junction bases left unmatched: 11. This CDR3 contains 15 residues. Germline CDR1 and CDR2: KGHDR and SFDVKD. The CDR3 reads CATSEPGTARRGYTF. The CDR3 nucleotides read TGTGCCACCAGTGAGCCCGGGACAGCACGACGTGGCTACACCTTC.

V gene TRBV5-4 combines with J gene TRBJ2-1; D is unclear. Germline V CDR1 and CDR2: SGHNT, YYREEE (reference sequence). The CDR3 length is 16 residues. V gave up 0 bases and J gave up 2 bases, with 12 bases separating them. CDR3 sequence: CASSLEAGLAYNEQFF. In DNA, the CDR3 is TGTGCCAGCAGCTTGGAAGCTGGTCTAGCCTACAATGAGCAGTTCTTC.

The chain joins TRBV5-1 to TRBJ1-1, with D possibly TRBD1 on 5 matching bases. The CDR3 has 15 amino acids. CDR1 is SGHRS and CDR2 is YFSETQ in the germline V gene. Trimming took off 0 bases at V and 6 bases at J, with 15 bases between the two ends. The DNA for the CDR3 is TGCGCCAGCAGCTTGGAGGATGGGGGATGGCCTGAAGCTTTCTTT. Translation gives CASSLEDGGWPEAFF.

The CDR3 bases are TGTGCCAGCAGTTTGACAGGGCTCTCCTACAATGAGCAGTTCTTC. Its translation is CASSLTGLSYNEQFF. V usage is TRBV27 and J usage is TRBJ2-1; TRBD1 aligns across 7 bases. The CDR3 is made up of 15 amino acids. Germline V gene data show CDR1 as MNHEY and CDR2 as SMNVEV (reference sequence). Unmatched junction bases numbered 2, after V lost 3 bases and J lost 0 bases.

This chain uses TRBV7-9 with TRBJ2-3, with D uncertain. The ends were cut back, 1 base at V and 4 bases at J, with 6 bases in the middle. CDR3 size: 13 residues. Germline loops: CDR1 SEHNR, CDR2 FQNEAQ (reference sequence). The CDR3 DNA reads as TGTGCCAGCAGCTTAGTAGGTCCAGATACGCAGTATTTT. This encodes CASSLVGPDTQYF.

The V and J genes are TRBV28 and TRBJ1-1; no firm D call. CDR3 length: 15 residues. V lost 2 bases and J 1 base, leaving 11 bases between the germline ends. Per the germline V gene, CDR1 is MDHEN and CDR2 is SYDVKM. This CDR3 reads CASSLSVVPNTEAFF. CDR3 bases: TGTGCCAGCAGTTTAAGTGTAGTCCCGAACACTGAAGCTTTCTTT. Supplemented by reference TRBV28 and TRBJ1-1, the full variable domain reads DVKVTQSSRYLVKRTGEKVFLECVQDMDHENMFWYRQDPGLGLRLIYFSYDVKMKEKGDIPEGYSVSREKKERFSLILESASTNQTSMYLCASSLSVVPNTEAFFGQGTRLTVV.

The chain recombines TRBV6-5 with TRBJ1-2; D ambiguous. Germline values: CDR1 MNHEY, CDR2 SVGAGI. V lost 7 bases and J lost 4, with 16 bases in between. The CDR3 contains 14 residues. The CDR3 protein is CASISGYEPYGYTF. CDR3 sequence (DNA): TGTGCCAGCATCTCGGGGTACGAGCCCTATGGCTACACCTTC.

This chain uses TRBV5-1 with TRBJ2-5; D possibly corresponds to TRBD1 (6 bases). CDR3 length: 14 residues. Germline CDR1 SGHRS, CDR2 YFSETQ. The V and J ends lost 2 bases and 4 bases respectively, with 12 bases between them. The CDR3 sequence is CASSFLSRGETQYF. The CDR3 DNA follows: TGCGCCAGCAGCTTCCTAAGCAGGGGAGAGACCCAGTACTTC.

J is TRBJ1-5 and V is TRBV4-2; TRBD1 matches at 8 bases. CDR1 is LGHNA and CDR2 is YNFKEQ in the germline V gene. V shed 4 bases, J shed 8 bases, and the junction held 13 bases outside the gene matches. The CDR3 covers 16 residues. The CDR3 loop reads CASSRSDRGTGEPQHF. CDR3 in DNA: TGTGCCAGCAGCCGAAGTGACAGGGGAACAGGGGAGCCCCAGCATTTT.

The rearrangement links TRBV3-1 (or the pseudogene TRBV3-2) to TRBJ1-4, with D maybe TRBD1 (5 bases). Germline loops: CDR1 LGHDT, CDR2 YNNKEL (reference sequence). This CDR3 spans 14 amino acids. Between the trimmed V and J ends, which lost 3 bases and 10 bases, there was a span of 15 bases. The CDR3 region is CASSQGPGIGKLFF. The CDR3 bases are TGTGCCAGCAGCCAGGGGCCAGGAATCGGAAAACTGTTTTTT.

This clone has a single count. The J gene is TRBJ2-7, the V gene TRBV11-1; D perhaps matches TRBD2 (6 bases). The CDR3 sequence is 14 residues long. The germline gives CDR1 SGHAT, CDR2 FQDESV (reference sequence). V dropped 4 bases and J dropped 0 bases, with 10 bases sitting between them. DNA for the CDR3: TGTGCCAGCAGCTCGGACGGGAGCTCCTACGAGCAGTACTTC. Its protein product is CASSSDGSSYEQYF.

The CDR3 is CASSLSSTGNTEAFF. CDR3 bases: TGTGCCAGCAGCCTGAGTTCGACGGGGAACACTGAAGCTTTCTTT. This rearrangement joins TRBV6-5 to TRBJ1-1; D gene unclear. Germline values: CDR1 MNHEY, CDR2 SVGAGI. This CDR3 comprises 15 residues. V lost 6 bases to trimming and J lost 1 base, with 15 bases between them.

This clone was counted a single time. The gene calls are TRBV10-3 and TRBJ2-2; TRBD1 matches 9 bases. J was trimmed by 7 bases and V by 10 bases; bases with no gene match: 10. Germline CDR1 reads ENHRY; CDR2 reads SYGVKD. There are 14 residues in the CDR3. The CDR3 DNA reads TGTGCCAACTCGGGACAGGGACGGGTCGGGGAGCTGTTTTTT. Translating it yields CANSGQGRVGELFF.

The chain recombines TRBV19 with TRBJ1-1; D is possibly TRBD1 (5 bases). V dropped 7 bases and J dropped 5 bases, with 14 bases sitting between them. The germline V gene has CDR1 LNHDA and CDR2 SQIVND (reference sequence). The CDR3 contains 13 residues. CDR3 nucleotides: TGTGCCAGTAAGTCTAGTCGGGGGACTGAAGCTTTCTTT. Amino acids: CASKSSRGTEAFF.

The V gene is TRBV10-3, the J gene TRBJ2-7, with 9 bases fitting TRBD2. CDR3 length equals 13 residues. V trimming: 9 bases; J trimming: 4 bases; junction bases outside the gene matches: 7. Per germline, CDR1 ENHRY and CDR2 SYGVKD. In DNA, the CDR3 is TGTGCCATAGGGACTAGCAGTTATTACGAGCAGTACTTC. Its protein product is CAIGTSSYYEQYF.